A selection of T cell receptor beta chains follows, all from one sample in a study of identical twins. TCRdb processed the 5' RACE reads anew with MiXCR; each CDR3 protein has one entry. In the table there are more than 600,000 distinct CDR3 sequences, 15% to 20% of which are singletons. These data are also associated with another study on T cells expressing NK-cell markers.

The sample taken for sequencing was PBMCs. The receptors come from a young woman in good health. Both conserved end residues are trimmed from each CDR3. D genes are given only for firm matches. Some rows have no size entry. The others give once, few or many, or a class for an expanded clone.

clone_size	j_call	v_call	d_call	cdr3_aa
many	TRBJ2-1	TRBV6-4	TRBD2	ASSGTSGGFNEQF
few	TRBJ2-2	TRBV3-1	TRBD2	ASSRGLAGLGNTGELF
few	TRBJ2-1	TRBV29-1	.	SVWGAVGRINEQF
.	TRBJ1-2	TRBV5-1	.	ASSLTGGKQSNYGYT
.	TRBJ2-7	TRBV12-3/TRBV12-4	.	ASSLSTAAYEQY
.	TRBJ2-1	TRBV20-1	TRBD2	SAGLAISGNEQF
few	TRBJ2-1	TRBV20-1	.	SARRGGYEQF
few	TRBJ1-6	TRBV3-1	.	ASSPSADNSPLH
.	TRBJ2-5	TRBV4-3	TRBD2	ASSQEISSGGYQETQY
.	TRBJ2-4	TRBV7-9	TRBD2	ASSGLAGEAKNIQY
few	TRBJ2-1	TRBV9	.	ASSVGGHNEQF
few	TRBJ1-1	TRBV15	.	ATSRDIEMANTEAF
.	TRBJ2-1	TRBV5-1	TRBD1	ASSPGQGVDEQF
few	TRBJ1-1	TRBV27	.	ASRWGAEAF
few	TRBJ1-1	TRBV12-3/TRBV12-4	.	ASSRYEAF
few	TRBJ2-1	TRBV9	TRBD2	ASNRLADNEQF
few	TRBJ2-7	TRBV20-1	TRBD2	SAGPGLAGGEQY
.	TRBJ2-3	TRBV7-6	.	ASSLAGGLDTQY
few	TRBJ2-5	TRBV6-1	TRBD2	ASRGSGRGTKETQY
few	TRBJ2-2	TRBV5-4	TRBD2	ASSWVTTGLAGVGRTGELF
.	TRBJ2-1	TRBV9	.	ASSALALNVNNEQF